This is a list of T cell receptor beta chains from one sample in a study of shared clonotypes between healthy human individuals. Repertoires were generated with immunoSEQ multiplex PCR, while TCRdb's copy carries only in-frame clones and drops some. The table includes over a million clones, around three quarters detected once. The sample was memory CD4+ T cells from PBMCs. Receptors were obtained from a man aged 18 to 30 in good health. Some clones in this sample may be carry-over from other donors' samples. Both conserved end residues are part of each CDR3. Each record gives: J gene, clone size, D gene, V gene, CDR3 protein, CDR3 DNA. A D gene is named only where the DNA matches it firmly. Expanded clones are given a class, and other clones once, few, many or no size at all.

>TRBJ2-3|.|TRBD1|TRBV9
CASSWGQGADTQYF
TGTGCCAGCAGCTGGGGACAGGGGGCAGATACGCAGTATTTT
>TRBJ1-5|once|.|TRBV5-1
CASSLEAGVSGNQPQHF
TGCGCCAGCAGCTTGGAGGCTGGGGTAAGCGGCAATCAGCCCCAGCATTTT
>TRBJ2-1|.|TRBD2|TRBV10-3
CAISGLAGGSTHEQFF
TGTGCCATCTCGGGGCTAGCGGGAGGATCGACTCATGAGCAGTTCTTC
>TRBJ2-1|.|.|TRBV2
CASRDDPYNEQFF
TGTGCCTCCCGGGACGACCCCTACAATGAGCAGTTCTTC
>TRBJ2-3|.|TRBD1|TRBV7-2
CASSSSPTGGTDTQYF
TGTGCCAGCAGCTCGAGTCCGACAGGGGGCACAGATACGCAGTATTTT
>TRBJ1-3|.|.|TRBV25-1
CASSDSDSLSGNTIYF
TGTGCCAGCAGTGACTCCGACTCCCTCTCTGGAAACACCATATATTTT
>TRBJ2-5|.|TRBD1|TRBV5-5
CASSTGTGGALETQYF
TGTGCCAGCAGCACAGGGACAGGGGGCGCCTTAGAGACCCAGTACTTC
>TRBJ1-2|few|TRBD1|TRBV27
CASSFVSTQGAEYGYTF
TGTGCCAGCAGTTTTGTCTCGACCCAGGGGGCGGAATATGGCTACACCTTC
>TRBJ2-1|.|.|TRBV7-2
CASSFYRANNEQFF
TGTGCCAGCAGCTTTTATCGGGCGAACAATGAGCAGTTCTTC
>TRBJ2-7|.|TRBD2|TRBV2
CASRPTSGKWEQYF
TGTGCCAGCAGACCGACTAGCGGGAAGTGGGAGCAGTACTTC
>TRBJ1-2|once|.|TRBV5-5
CASSLGRRGSGYTF
TGTGCCAGCAGCTTGGGCAGGCGCGGGAGTGGCTACACCTTC
>TRBJ1-3|.|.|TRBV5-4
CASSEPMSSGNTIYF
TGTGCCAGCAGCGAACCTATGAGCTCTGGAAACACCATATATTTT
>TRBJ1-2|.|TRBD1|TRBV5-1
CASSFRQGADGYTF
TGCGCCAGCAGCTTTAGACAGGGGGCGGACGGCTACACCTTC
>TRBJ2-1|.|TRBD2|TRBV27
CASSSSGLAGGYEQFF
TGTGCCAGCAGTTCATCGGGACTAGCGGGAGGATATGAGCAGTTCTTC
>TRBJ2-5|.|TRBD2|TRBV5-4
CASSRTSGRAGETQYF
TGTGCCAGCAGCAGGACTAGCGGGAGGGCAGGGGAGACCCAGTACTTC
>TRBJ2-1|.|TRBD2|TRBV5-1
CASSPGLAALNEQFF
TGCGCCAGCAGCCCAGGACTAGCGGCGCTGAATGAGCAGTTCTTC
>TRBJ1-3|.|.|TRBV19
CASSPSTRRNTIYF
TGTGCCAGTAGTCCCTCGACCAGGAGAAACACCATATATTTT
>TRBJ1-4|.|.|TRBV30
CAWSVQSAYPSEKLFF
TGTGCCTGGAGTGTACAAAGTGCCTACCCCAGTGAAAAACTGTTTTTT
>TRBJ1-2|.|TRBD1|TRBV28
CASTGQEVAGYTF
TGTGCCAGCACAGGACAGGAGGTAGCCGGCTACACCTTC
>TRBJ2-1|.|.|TRBV7-2
CASSLTALFNNEQFF
TGTGCCAGCAGCCTTACAGCTTTGTTTAACAATGAGCAGTTCTTC
>TRBJ1-5|.|.|TRBV27
CASSPLSNQPQHF
TGTGCCAGCAGTCCCCTGAGCAATCAGCCCCAGCATTTT
>TRBJ2-7|.|.|TRBV6-6
CATGLTEQYF
TGTGCCACAGGACTGACCGAGCAGTACTTC
>TRBJ2-3|few|.|TRBV4-2
CASSQATSYITDTQYF
TGTGCCAGCAGCCAAGCAACTAGCTATATCACAGATACGCAGTATTTT
>TRBJ2-7|.|.|TRBV7-2
CASSLISGGPFYEQYF
TGTGCCAGCAGCTTAATTTCGGGCGGCCCTTTTTACGAGCAGTACTTC
>TRBJ1-2|.|.|TRBV4-1
CASSQEFLLRGGYTF
TGCGCCAGCAGCCAGGAGTTCCTACTCCGGGGGGGCTACACCTTC
>TRBJ2-5|.|TRBD2|TRBV4-3
CASSLGLDRETQYF
TGCGCCAGCAGCCTCGGACTAGACCGAGAGACCCAGTACTTC
>TRBJ1-2|few|TRBD1|TRBV19
CASSRTGPHGYTF
TGTGCCAGTAGCCGGACAGGGCCCCATGGCTACACCTTC
>TRBJ2-7|.|.|TRBV6-5
CASRGGPPFFYEQYF
TGTGCCAGCAGGGGGGGCCCCCCGTTTTTTTACGAGCAGTACTTC
>TRBJ2-2|.|TRBD2|TRBV7-3
CASSMGLGGGELFF
TGTGCCAGCAGCATGGGACTAGGGGGCGGGGAGCTGTTTTTT
>TRBJ1-5|.|.|TRBV5-1
CAKGPQHF
TGCGCCAAGGGGCCCCAGCATTTT
>TRBJ1-6|.|.|TRBV28
CASSFPPGAGDSPLHF
TGTGCCAGCAGTTTCCCCCCGGGGGCGGGTGATTCACCCCTCCACTTT
>TRBJ1-5|.|TRBD1|TRBV28
CATARTGPTNQPQHF
TGTGCCACCGCCCGGACAGGGCCTACCAATCAGCCCCAGCATTTT
>TRBJ1-3|once|.|TRBV18
CASSPQKVRSGNTIYF
TGTGCCAGCTCACCTCAGAAGGTCCGCTCTGGAAACACCATATATTTT
>TRBJ2-7|.|.|TRBV6-1
CASSEIDRQYF
TGTGCCAGCAGTGAAATAGACCGGCAGTACTTC
>TRBJ1-1|few|.|TRBV11-3
CASSLEPNTEAFF
TGTGCCAGCAGCTTAGAGCCTAATACTGAAGCTTTCTTT
>TRBJ1-5|few|.|TRBV19
CASARWVGNQPQHF
TGTGCCAGCGCTCGATGGGTTGGCAATCAGCCCCAGCATTTT